The T cell receptor (beta chain) under discussion was sequenced for a study of blood T cell repertoires in COVID-19. Per the germline V gene, CDR1 is SGHNT and CDR2 is YYREEE (reference sequence). V shed 4 bases and J shed 12 bases, with 20 bases lying between them. The CDR3 sequence is 14 residues long. In the original workflow: From reference gene primer amplification, estimates of nucleated cell counts were derived. Clones were sequenced by immunoSEQ multiplex PCR, and TCRdb holds only the in-frame ones, with some missing. That table supplies the V and J calls and clone size; D and trimming were determined from the DNA. Of 150,000 to 200,000 clones listed, 76% are singletons.

Sample: peripheral blood. The chain uses TRBV5-4 and TRBJ2-1, with D possibly being TRBD1 (5 bases). The TCR originated in a woman between 45 and 60 years old with active or convalescent COVID-19. In nucleotides, the CDR3 is TGTGCCAGCAGCCGCGTTAGGACGGACATGGGGCAGTTCTTC. Translated, it gives CASSRVRTDMGQFF. Based on the CDR3 plus reference TRBV5-4 and TRBJ2-1, the full variable domain is ETGVTQSPTHLIKTRGQQVTLRCSSQSGHNTVSWYQQALGQGPQFIFQYYREEENGRGNFPPRFSGLQFPNYSSELNVNALELDDSALYLCASSRVRTDMGQFFGPGTRLTVL.